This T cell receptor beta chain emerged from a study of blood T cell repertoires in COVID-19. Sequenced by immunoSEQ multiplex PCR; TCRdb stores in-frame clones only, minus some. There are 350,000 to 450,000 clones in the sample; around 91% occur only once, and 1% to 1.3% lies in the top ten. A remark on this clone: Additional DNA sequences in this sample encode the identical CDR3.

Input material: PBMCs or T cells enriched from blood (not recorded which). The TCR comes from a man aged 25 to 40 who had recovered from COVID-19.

The CDR3 bases are TGTGCCAGCTCACCGACAGGTGAAGAGACCCAGTACTTC. As protein: CASSPTGEETQYF. The chain links TRBV18 to TRBJ2-5; D may be TRBD1 (6 bases). Germline V gives CDR1 KGHSH, CDR2 LQKENI. The CDR3 is made up of 13 amino acids. Trimming removed 3 bases at V and 3 bases at J, with 8 bases between.